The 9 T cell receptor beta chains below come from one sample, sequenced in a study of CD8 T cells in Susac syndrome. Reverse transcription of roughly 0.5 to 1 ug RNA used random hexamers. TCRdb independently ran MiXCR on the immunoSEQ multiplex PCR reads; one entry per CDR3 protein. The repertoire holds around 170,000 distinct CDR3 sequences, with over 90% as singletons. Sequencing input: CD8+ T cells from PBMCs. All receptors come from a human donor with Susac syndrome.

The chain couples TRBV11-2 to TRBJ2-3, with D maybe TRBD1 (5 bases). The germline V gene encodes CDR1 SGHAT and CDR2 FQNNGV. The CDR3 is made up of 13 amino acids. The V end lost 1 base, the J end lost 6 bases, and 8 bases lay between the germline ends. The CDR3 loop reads CASSLVQVDTQYF. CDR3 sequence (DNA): TGTGCCAGCAGCTTAGTACAGGTCGATACGCAGTATTTT.

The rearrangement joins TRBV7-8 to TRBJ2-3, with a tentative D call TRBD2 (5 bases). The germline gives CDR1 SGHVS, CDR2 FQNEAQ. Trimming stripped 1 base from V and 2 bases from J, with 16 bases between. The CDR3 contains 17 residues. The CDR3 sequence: CASSLGPWAGVTDTQYF. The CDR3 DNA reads TGTGCCAGCAGCTTAGGGCCCTGGGCGGGCGTCACAGATACGCAGTATTTT.

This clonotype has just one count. The CDR3 sequence is CASSQGGVYEQYF. The CDR3 nucleotides are TGTGCCAGCAGCCAAGGAGGGGTTTACGAGCAGTACTTC. The chain is built from TRBV3-1 and TRBJ2-7; D is tentatively TRBD1 or TRBD2 (5 bases each). Germline V lookup: CDR1 LGHDT, CDR2 YNNKEL (reference sequence). Trimming removed 1 base from V and 4 bases from J, with 8 bases in between. The CDR3 covers 13 residues.

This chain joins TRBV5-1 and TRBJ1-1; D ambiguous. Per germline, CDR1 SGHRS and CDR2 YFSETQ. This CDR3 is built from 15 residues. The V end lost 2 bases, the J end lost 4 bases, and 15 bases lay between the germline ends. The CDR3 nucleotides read TGCGCCAGCAGCTTAGATACGGGATTGGGCACTGAAGCTTTCTTT. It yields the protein CASSLDTGLGTEAFF.

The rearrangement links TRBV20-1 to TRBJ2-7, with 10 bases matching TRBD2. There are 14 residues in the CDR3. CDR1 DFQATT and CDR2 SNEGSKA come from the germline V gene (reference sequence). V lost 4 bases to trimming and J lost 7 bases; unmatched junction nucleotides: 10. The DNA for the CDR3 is TGCAGTGCTATTACCGGGACTAGCGTCAAGGAGCAGTACTTC. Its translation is CSAITGTSVKEQYF.

CDR3 in DNA: TGTGCCAGCAGCCCAACGGAGCAGTCCTACGAGCAGTACTTC. It specifies CASSPTEQSYEQYF. The chain employs TRBV3-1 and TRBJ2-7; the D is unclear. V lost 4 bases to trimming and J lost 1 base, with 11 bases between them. This CDR3 contains 14 residues. From germline, CDR1 is LGHDT and CDR2 YNNKEL (reference sequence).

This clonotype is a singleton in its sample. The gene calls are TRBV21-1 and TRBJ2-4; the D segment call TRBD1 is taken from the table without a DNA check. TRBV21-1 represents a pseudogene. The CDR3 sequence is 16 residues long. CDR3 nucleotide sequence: TGTGCCAGCAGCAACCGACAGGGAAGTTCCAAAAACATTCAGTACTTC. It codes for CASSNRQGSSKNIQYF.

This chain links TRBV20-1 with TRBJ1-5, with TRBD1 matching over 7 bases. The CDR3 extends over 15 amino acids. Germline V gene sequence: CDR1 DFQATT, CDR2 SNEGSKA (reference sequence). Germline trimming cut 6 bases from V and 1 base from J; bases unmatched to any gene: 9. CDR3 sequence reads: CSARHRGSSNQPQHF. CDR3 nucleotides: TGCAGTGCCCGACACAGGGGATCGAGCAATCAGCCCCAGCATTTT.

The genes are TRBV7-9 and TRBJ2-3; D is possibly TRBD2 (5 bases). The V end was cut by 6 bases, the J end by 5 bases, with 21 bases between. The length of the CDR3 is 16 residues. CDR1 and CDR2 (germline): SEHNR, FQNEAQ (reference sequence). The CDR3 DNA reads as TGTGCCAGCAGGAATCGGGCAGCGGACTGGGTAGATACGCAGTATTTT. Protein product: CASRNRAADWVDTQYF. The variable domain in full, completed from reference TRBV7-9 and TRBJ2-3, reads DTGVSQNPRHKITKRGQNVTFRCDPISEHNRLYWYRQTLGQGPEFLTYFQNEAQLEKSRLLSDRFSAERPKGSFSTLEIQRTEQGDSAMYLCASRNRAADWVDTQYFGPGTRLTVL.